The 8 T cell receptor beta chains below come from one sample, sequenced in a study of T cell responses to AZD1222 COVID-19 vaccine. Sequencing was performed with immunoSEQ multiplex PCR; in TCRdb, only in-frame clones are kept and a portion is missing. The sample records about 50,000 clones, around 90% being singletons. Sequencing was performed on peripheral blood, taken on day 0 of AZD1222 vaccination. The receptors were gathered from an adult in good health.

This chain connects TRBV18 to TRBJ2-2, with 9 positions matching TRBD2. The V gene end was trimmed by 1 base and the J gene end by 3 bases; junction bases not matched to a gene: 0. The CDR3 sequence is 15 residues long. Germline loops: CDR1 KGHSH, CDR2 LQKENI. CDR3 DNA: TGTGCCAGCTCACCACTAGCGGGAGACACCGGGGAGCTGTTTTTT. As protein: CASSPLAGDTGELFF.

J is TRBJ2-5 and V is TRBV28, with 7 bases identical to TRBD1. The V and J ends lost 4 bases and 4 bases, in that order; junction bases with no gene match: 9. Germline-derived CDR1 and CDR2 are MDHEN and SYDVKM. The CDR3 runs 15 residues. CDR3 DNA: TGTGCCAGCAGTTACCTGGGACAGAATAGAGAGACCCAGTACTTC. It translates to CASSYLGQNRETQYF.

V and J are TRBV28 and TRBJ2-7; possible D gene TRBD1, 6 bases. The CDR3 totals 14 residues. V lost 4 bases and J 1 base, leaving 11 bases between the germline ends. The germline gives CDR1 MDHEN, CDR2 SYDVKM. The DNA of the CDR3 is TGTGCCAGCAGTTCGAACGGACAGTCCTACGAGCAGTACTTC. Translated: CASSSNGQSYEQYF.

The chain uses TRBV5-4 and TRBJ1-3; maybe TRBD1 (5 bases). Per the germline V gene, CDR1 is SGHNT and CDR2 is YYREEE (reference sequence). This CDR3 contains 17 residues. Trimming cost V 1 base and J 0 bases, with 14 bases left between them. The CDR3 reads CASSLQVGPTSGNTIYF. CDR3 sequence (DNA): TGTGCCAGCAGCTTGCAAGTGGGACCCACCTCTGGAAACACCATATATTTT. The full variable domain, with the rest looked up from reference TRBV5-4 and TRBJ1-3, is ETGVTQSPTHLIKTRGQQVTLRCSSQSGHNTVSWYQQALGQGPQFIFQYYREEENGRGNFPPRFSGLQFPNYSSELNVNALELDDSALYLCASSLQVGPTSGNTIYFGEGSWLTVV.

This rearrangement joins TRBV19 to TRBJ2-3, with TRBD2 matching over 8 bases. The germline gives CDR1 LNHDA, CDR2 SQIVND (reference sequence). CDR3 length: 15 residues. Losses at the gene ends were 7 bases for V and 4 bases for J; bases not matched to a gene: 10. The CDR3 loop reads CASTNRGGTPDTQYF. As DNA, the CDR3 is TGTGCCAGTACGAACCGCGGGGGGACTCCAGATACGCAGTATTTT.

The gene calls are TRBV29-1 and TRBJ2-2; no firm D call. Trimming cost V 4 bases and J 0 bases, with 9 bases left between them. Germline V gene data show CDR1 as SQVTM and CDR2 as ANQGSEA. The CDR3 length is 14 residues. The CDR3 region is CSVAQLSNTGELFF. The CDR3, as DNA: TGCAGCGTTGCTCAGCTATCGAACACCGGGGAGCTGTTTTTT.

The chain employs TRBV4-2 and TRBJ2-1; 9 bases fit TRBD2. Trimming removed 0 bases from V and 9 bases from J; junction bases left unmatched: 15. The CDR3 contains 18 residues. Per germline, CDR1 LGHNA and CDR2 YNFKEQ. The CDR3: CASSQEGGFLAGQSEQFF. The CDR3 nucleotides read TGTGCCAGCAGCCAAGAGGGGGGGTTCCTAGCGGGACAAAGTGAGCAGTTCTTC.

This clone was found once. The chain carries TRBV24-1 and TRBJ2-2; the D is unclear. The CDR3 runs to 16 residues. V lost 4 bases and J lost 3, with 14 bases in between. Germline CDR1 is KGHDR and CDR2 is SFDVKD. CDR3 nucleotide sequence: TGTGCCACCAGTGAAATAGCCGCTGCGGACACCGGGGAGCTGTTTTTT. Protein sequence: CATSEIAAADTGELFF.